The clone carrying this T cell receptor beta chain was recorded at least ten times. Antigen specificity is unknown. This entry is derived from a study of cytomegalovirus exposure and HLA in healthy donors. Study details: The 666 first-cohort repertoires shared a platform with the approximately 110 validation repertoires, as reported in a later analysis.

Germline values: CDR1 SNHLY, CDR2 FYNNEI. The CDR3 totals 12 residues. V lost 5 bases to trimming and J lost 10 bases, with 12 bases between them. Study results and limitations: In vitro, three CMV-associated chains proved specific for CMV antigens. Researchers counted 164 TCR beta chains as cytomegalovirus-associated.

Generated by immunoSEQ multiplex PCR, the TCRdb table keeps only in-frame clones and is missing some. The table includes fewer than 350,000 clones, approximately 90% detected once. The sequence was obtained from a woman aged 18-35 years in good health and CMV-seronegative. Sequencing used PBMCs. The chain combines TRBV2 with TRBJ2-1; unclear D gene. The DNA of the CDR3 is TGTGCCAGCAGTTGGTCCACACACGAGCAGTTCTTC. This gives the protein CASSWSTHEQFF.